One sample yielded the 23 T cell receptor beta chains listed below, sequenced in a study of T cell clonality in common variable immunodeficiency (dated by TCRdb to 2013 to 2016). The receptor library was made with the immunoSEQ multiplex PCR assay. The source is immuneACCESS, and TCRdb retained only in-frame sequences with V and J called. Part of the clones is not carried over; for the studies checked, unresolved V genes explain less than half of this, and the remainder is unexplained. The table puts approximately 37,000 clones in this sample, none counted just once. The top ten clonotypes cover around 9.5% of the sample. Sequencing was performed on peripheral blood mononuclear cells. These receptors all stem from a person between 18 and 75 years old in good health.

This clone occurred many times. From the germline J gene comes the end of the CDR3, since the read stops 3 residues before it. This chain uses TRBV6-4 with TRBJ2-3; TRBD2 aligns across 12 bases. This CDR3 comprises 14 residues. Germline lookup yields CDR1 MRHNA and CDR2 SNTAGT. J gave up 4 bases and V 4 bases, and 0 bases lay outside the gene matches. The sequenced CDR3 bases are TGTGCCAGCAGTGGACTAGCGGGAGCAGATACG. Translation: CASSGLAGADT. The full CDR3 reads CASSGLAGADTQYF.

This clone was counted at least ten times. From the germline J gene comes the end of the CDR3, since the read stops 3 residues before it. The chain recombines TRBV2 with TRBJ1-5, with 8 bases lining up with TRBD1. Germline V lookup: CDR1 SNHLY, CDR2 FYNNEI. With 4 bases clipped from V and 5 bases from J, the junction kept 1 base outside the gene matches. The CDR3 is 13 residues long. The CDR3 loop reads CASSVQGDQPQHF. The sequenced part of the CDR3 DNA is TGTGCCAGCAGTGTACAGGGGGATCAGCCC.

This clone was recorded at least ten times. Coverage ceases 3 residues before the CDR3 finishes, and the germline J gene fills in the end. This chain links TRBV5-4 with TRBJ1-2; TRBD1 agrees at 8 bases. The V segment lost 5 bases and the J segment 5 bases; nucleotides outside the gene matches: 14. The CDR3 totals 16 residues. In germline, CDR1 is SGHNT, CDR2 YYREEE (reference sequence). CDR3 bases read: TGTGCCAGCAGAGACGACAGGGGCCCATCTTTTTATGGC. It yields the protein CASRDDRGPSFYG. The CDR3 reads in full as CASRDDRGPSFYGYTF.

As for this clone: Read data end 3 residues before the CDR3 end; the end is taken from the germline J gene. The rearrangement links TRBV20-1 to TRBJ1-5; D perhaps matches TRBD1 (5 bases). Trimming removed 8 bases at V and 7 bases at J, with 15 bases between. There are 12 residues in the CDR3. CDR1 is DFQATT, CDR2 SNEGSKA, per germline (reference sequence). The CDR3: CSPGGGGQPQHF. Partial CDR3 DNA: TGCAGTCCCGGGGGTGGCGGACAGCCC.

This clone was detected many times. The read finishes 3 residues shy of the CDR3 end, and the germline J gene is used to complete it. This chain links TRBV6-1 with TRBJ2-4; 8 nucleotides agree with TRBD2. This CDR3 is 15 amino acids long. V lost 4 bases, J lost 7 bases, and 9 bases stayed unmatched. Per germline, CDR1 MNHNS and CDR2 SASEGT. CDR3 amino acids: CASSVSREGGNIQYF. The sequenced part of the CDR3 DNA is TGTGCCAGCAGTGTATCTCGGGAGGGCGGGAACATT.

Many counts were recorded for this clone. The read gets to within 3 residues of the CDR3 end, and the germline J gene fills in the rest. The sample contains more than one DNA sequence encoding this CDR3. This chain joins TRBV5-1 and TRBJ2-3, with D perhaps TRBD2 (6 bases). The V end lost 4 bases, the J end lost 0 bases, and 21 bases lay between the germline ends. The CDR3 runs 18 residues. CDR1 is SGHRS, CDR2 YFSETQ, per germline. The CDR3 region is CASSLLPGLGTSTDTQYF. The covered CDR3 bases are TGCGCCAGCAGCCTGTTACCGGGACTTGGGACTAGCACAGATACG.

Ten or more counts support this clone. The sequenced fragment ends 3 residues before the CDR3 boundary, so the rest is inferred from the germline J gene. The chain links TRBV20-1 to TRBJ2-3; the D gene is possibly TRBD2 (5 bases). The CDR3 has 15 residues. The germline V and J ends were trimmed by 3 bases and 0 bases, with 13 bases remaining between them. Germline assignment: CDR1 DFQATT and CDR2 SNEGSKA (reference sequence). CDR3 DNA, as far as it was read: TGCAGTGCTAGGCTCCCTAGCTTAAGCACAGATACG. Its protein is CSARLPSLSTDT. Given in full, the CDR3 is CSARLPSLSTDTQYF.

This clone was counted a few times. CDR3 DNA, as far as it was read: TGTGCCAGCACCGGGGGACTAGCGGGAGTAGGCATT. It is translated as CASTGGLAGVGI. From start to end, the CDR3 is CASTGGLAGVGIQYF. The chain recombines TRBV2 with TRBJ2-4; 14 bases align to TRBD2. The CDR3 goes on 3 residues after the read ends, and that part is filled in from the germline J gene. The V segment lost 7 bases and the J segment 9 bases; nucleotides outside the gene matches: 8. Germline CDR1 is SNHLY and CDR2 is FYNNEI. This CDR3 has 15 residues.

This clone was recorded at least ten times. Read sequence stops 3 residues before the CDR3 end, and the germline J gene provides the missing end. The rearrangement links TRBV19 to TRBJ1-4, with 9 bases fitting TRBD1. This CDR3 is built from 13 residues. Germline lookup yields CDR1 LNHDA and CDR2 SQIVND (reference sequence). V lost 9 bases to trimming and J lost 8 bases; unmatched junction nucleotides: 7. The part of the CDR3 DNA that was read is TGTGCCAGCAGTGGGACAGGGAGAGAAAAA. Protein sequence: CASSGTGREK. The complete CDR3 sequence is CASSGTGREKLFF.

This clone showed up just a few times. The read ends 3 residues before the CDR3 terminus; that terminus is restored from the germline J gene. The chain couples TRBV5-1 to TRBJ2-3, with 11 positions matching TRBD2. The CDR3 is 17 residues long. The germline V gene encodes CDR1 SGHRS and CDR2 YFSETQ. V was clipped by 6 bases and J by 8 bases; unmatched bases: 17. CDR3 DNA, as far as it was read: TGCGCCAGCAACTTCGCTTTAGCGGGAGGGCCCCCCAGTACG. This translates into CASNFALAGGPPST. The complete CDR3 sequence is CASNFALAGGPPSTQYF.

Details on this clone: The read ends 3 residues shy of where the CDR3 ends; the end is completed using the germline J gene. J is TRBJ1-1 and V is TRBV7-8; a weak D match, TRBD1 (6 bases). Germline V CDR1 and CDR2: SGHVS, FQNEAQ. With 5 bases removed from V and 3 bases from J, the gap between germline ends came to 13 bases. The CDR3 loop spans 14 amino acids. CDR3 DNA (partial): TGTGCCAGCAGCCCGGGACACCAGGACACTGAA. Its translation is CASSPGHQDTE. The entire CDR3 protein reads CASSPGHQDTEAFF.

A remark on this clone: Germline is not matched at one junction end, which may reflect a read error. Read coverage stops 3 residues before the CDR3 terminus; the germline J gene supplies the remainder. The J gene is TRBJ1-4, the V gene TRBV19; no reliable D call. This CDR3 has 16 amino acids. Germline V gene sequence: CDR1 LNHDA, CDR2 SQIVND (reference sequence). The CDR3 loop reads CAISRGIRGINEKLFF. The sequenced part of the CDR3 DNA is TGTGCCATTAGTCGAGGCATTCGAGGTATTAATGAAAAA.

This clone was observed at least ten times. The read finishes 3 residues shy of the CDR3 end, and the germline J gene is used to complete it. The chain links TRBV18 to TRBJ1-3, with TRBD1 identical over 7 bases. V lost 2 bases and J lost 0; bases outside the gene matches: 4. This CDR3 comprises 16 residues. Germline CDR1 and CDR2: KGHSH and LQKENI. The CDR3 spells CASSPKGGFSGNTIYF. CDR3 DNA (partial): TGTGCCAGCTCACCAAAAGGGGGCTTCTCTGGAAACACC. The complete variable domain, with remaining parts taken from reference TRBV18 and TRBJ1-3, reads NAGVMQNPRHLVRRRGQEARLRCSPMKGHSHVYWYRQLPEEGLKFMVYLQKENIIDESGMPKERFSAEFPKEGPSILRIQQVVRGDSAAYFCASSPKGGFSGNTIYFGEGSWLTVV.

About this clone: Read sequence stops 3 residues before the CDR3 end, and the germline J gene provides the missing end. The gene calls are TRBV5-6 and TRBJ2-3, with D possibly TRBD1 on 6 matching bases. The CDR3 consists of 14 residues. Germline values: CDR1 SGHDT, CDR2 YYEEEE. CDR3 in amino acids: CASSLGQGQETQYF. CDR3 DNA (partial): TGTGCCAGCAGCTTGGGTCAGGGACAAGAGACG. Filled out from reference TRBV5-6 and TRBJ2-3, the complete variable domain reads DAGVTQSPTHLIKTRGQQVTLRCSPKSGHDTVSWYQQALGQGPQFIFQYYEEEERQRGNFPDRFSGHQFPNYSSELNVNALLLGDSALYLCASSLGQGQETQYFGPGTRLTVL.

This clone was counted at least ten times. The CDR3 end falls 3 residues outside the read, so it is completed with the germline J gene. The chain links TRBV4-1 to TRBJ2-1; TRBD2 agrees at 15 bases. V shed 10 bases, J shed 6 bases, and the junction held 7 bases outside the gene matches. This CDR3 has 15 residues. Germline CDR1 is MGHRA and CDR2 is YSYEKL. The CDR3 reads CAKLGLAGGGNEQFF. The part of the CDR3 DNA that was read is TGCGCCAAATTGGGACTAGCGGGAGGAGGCAATGAG.

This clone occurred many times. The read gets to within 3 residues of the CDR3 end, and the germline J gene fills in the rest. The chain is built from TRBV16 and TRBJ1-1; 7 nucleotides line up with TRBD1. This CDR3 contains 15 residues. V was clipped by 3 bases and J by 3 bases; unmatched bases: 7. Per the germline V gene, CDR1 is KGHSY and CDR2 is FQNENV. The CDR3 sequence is CASSQGLTGDTEAFF. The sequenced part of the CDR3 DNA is TGTGCCAGCAGCCAGGGGCTCACAGGGGACACTGAA.

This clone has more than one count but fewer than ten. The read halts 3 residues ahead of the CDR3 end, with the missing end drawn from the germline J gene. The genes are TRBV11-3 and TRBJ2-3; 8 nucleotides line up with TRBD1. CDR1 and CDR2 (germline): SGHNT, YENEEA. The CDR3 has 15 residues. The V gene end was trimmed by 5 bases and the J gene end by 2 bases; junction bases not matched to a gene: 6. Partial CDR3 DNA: TGTGCCAGCAGCGTTACAGGGGGTTTCACAGATACG. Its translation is CASSVTGGFTDT. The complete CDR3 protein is CASSVTGGFTDTQYF.

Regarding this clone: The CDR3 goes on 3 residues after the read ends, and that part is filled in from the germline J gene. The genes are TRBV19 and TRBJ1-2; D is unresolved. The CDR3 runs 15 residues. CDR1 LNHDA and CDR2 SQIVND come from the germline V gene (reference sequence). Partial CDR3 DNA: TGTGCCAGTAGTATTTTGGCGGGAGCTGCCTACGAC. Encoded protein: CASSILAGAAYD. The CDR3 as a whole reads CASSILAGAAYDYTF.

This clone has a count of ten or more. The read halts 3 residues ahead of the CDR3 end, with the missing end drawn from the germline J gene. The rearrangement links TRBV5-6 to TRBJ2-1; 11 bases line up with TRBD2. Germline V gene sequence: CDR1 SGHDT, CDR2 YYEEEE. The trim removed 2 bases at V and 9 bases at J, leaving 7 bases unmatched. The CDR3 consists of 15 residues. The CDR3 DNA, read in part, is TGTGCCAGCAGCTTTCTAGCGGGAGGTTATGGTGAG. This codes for CASSFLAGGYGE. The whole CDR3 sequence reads CASSFLAGGYGEQFF.

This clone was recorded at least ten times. CDR3 amino acids: CASSLIAVSYNEQFF. The part of the CDR3 DNA that was read is TGTGCCAGCAGCTTAATAGCGGTCTCCTACAATGAG. The V and J genes are TRBV7-9 and TRBJ2-1, with TRBD2 as a possible D gene (6 bases). From the germline J gene comes the end of the CDR3, since the read stops 3 residues before it. V was pared by 2 bases and J by 0 bases, with 8 bases between. The CDR3 covers 15 residues. Germline CDR1 and CDR2: SEHNR and FQNEAQ (reference sequence).

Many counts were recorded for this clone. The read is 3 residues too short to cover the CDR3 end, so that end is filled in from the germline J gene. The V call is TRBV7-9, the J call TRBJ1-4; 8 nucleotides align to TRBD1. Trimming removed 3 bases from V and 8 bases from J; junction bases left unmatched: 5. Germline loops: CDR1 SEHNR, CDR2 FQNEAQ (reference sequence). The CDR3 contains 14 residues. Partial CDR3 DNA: TGTGCCAGCAGCTTCCCAGGGGGCGACGAAAAA. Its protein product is CASSFPGGDEK. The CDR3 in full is CASSFPGGDEKLFF.

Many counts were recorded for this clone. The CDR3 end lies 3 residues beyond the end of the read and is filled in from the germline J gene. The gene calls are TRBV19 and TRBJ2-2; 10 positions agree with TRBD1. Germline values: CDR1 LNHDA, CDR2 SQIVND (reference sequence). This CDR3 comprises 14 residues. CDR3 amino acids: CASSSGTGVGKLFF. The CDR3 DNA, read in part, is TGTGCCAGTAGTTCCGGGACAGGGGTCGGAAAG.

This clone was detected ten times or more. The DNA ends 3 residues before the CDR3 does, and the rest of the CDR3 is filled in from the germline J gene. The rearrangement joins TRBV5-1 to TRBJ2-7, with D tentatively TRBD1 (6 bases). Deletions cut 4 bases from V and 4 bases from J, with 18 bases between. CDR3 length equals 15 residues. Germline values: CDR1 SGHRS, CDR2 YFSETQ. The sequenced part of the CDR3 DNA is TGCGCCAGCAGCCGCCAAGTGGGGCAGGGGTACGAG. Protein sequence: CASSRQVGQGYE. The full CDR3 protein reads CASSRQVGQGYEQYF. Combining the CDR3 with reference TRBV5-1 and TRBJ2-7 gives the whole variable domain KAGVTQTPRYLIKTRGQQVTLSCSPISGHRSVSWYQQTPGQGLQFLFEYFSETQRNKGNFPGRFSGRQFSNSRSEMNVSTLELGDSALYLCASSRQVGQGYEQYFGPGTRLTVT.